A single sample gave rise to the 13 T cell receptor beta chains below, sequenced in a study of cytomegalovirus exposure and HLA in healthy donors. PCR involved 60 Vbeta and 13 Jbeta primers. Sequencing was performed with immunoSEQ multiplex PCR; in TCRdb, only in-frame clones are kept and a portion is missing. The table lists about 190,000 clones, approximately 80% of them singletons, with around 3.5% in the top ten. Sequences were obtained from PBMCs. The receptors were sampled from a man in his forties in good health and CMV-seropositive.

V gene TRBV29-1 combines with J gene TRBJ2-5; D is unclear. V was pared by 3 bases and J by 5 bases, with 10 bases between. CDR1 SQVTM and CDR2 ANQGSEA come from the germline V gene. CDR3 length: 12 residues. The CDR3 region is CSVERSGETQYF. DNA of the CDR3: TGCAGCGTTGAGAGGAGTGGGGAGACCCAGTACTTC. The full variable domain, its missing parts supplied by reference TRBV29-1 and TRBJ2-5, is SAVISQKPSRDICQRGTSLTIQCQVDSQVTMMFWYRQQPGQSLTLIATANQGSEATYESGFVIDKFPISRPNLTFSTLTVSNMSPEDSSIYLCSVERSGETQYFGPGTRLLVL.

The chain carries TRBV5-4 and TRBJ2-7, with TRBD2 matching 8 bases. The CDR3 runs to 15 residues. Germline V lookup: CDR1 SGHNT, CDR2 YYREEE (reference sequence). Unmatched junction bases numbered 6, after V lost 4 bases and J lost 0 bases. CDR3 DNA: TGTGCCAGCAGCCGGGGGGGTAGCGGCTCCTACGAGCAGTACTTC. This codes for CASSRGGSGSYEQYF.

The V gene is TRBV14, the J gene TRBJ2-5, with 10 positions matching TRBD2. Unmatched junction bases numbered 7, after V lost 2 bases and J lost 7 bases. Germline V gene sequence: CDR1 SGHDN, CDR2 FVKESK. The CDR3 contains 15 residues. The CDR3 sequence is CASSQKLAGIGTQYF. The CDR3 DNA reads TGTGCCAGCAGCCAAAAACTAGCGGGGATCGGGACCCAGTACTTC.

The CDR3 DNA follows: TGCAGCGTTGAACGTAGACAGGGCGGGTTCCGATCCCAGTACTTC. Its translation is CSVERRQGGFRSQYF. This chain links TRBV29-1 with TRBJ2-5; 7 bases fit TRBD1. Germline loops: CDR1 SQVTM, CDR2 ANQGSEA. V gave up 2 bases and J gave up 9 bases; unmatched junction bases: 15. The CDR3 spans 15 residues.

This chain connects TRBV5-4 to TRBJ2-1; 7 bases match TRBD2. The CDR3 loop spans 16 amino acids. Losses at the gene ends were 4 bases for V and 9 bases for J; bases not matched to a gene: 16. Germline values: CDR1 SGHNT, CDR2 YYREEE (reference sequence). The CDR3 bases are TGTGCCAGCAGCCAAGACAGCGGGACTGCACGCGGTGAGCAGTTCTTC. Encoded protein: CASSQDSGTARGEQFF.

The chain couples TRBV6-5 to TRBJ2-1, with D hard to call. Germline V lookup: CDR1 MNHEY, CDR2 SVGAGI. Deletions cut 4 bases from V and 7 bases from J, with 11 bases between. The CDR3 has 13 residues. In DNA form, the CDR3 reads TGTGCCAGCAGTTCCCATAACAGAAATGAGCAGTTCTTC. Its translation is CASSSHNRNEQFF.

The chain joins TRBV14 to TRBJ1-1; 7 bases map to TRBD1. Losses at the gene ends were 3 bases for V and 1 base for J; bases not matched to a gene: 2. Per germline, CDR1 SGHDN and CDR2 FVKESK. The CDR3 sequence is 14 residues long. This chain's CDR3 is CASSQRQGNTEAFF. For the CDR3, the DNA is TGTGCCAGCAGCCAGAGACAGGGGAACACTGAAGCTTTCTTT.

The V and J genes are TRBV7-9 and TRBJ2-2; 10 bases map to TRBD1. The CDR3 contains 15 residues. V shed 8 bases and J 3 bases; nucleotides not matched to a gene: 6. Germline CDR1 and CDR2: SEHNR and FQNEAQ (reference sequence). In DNA form, the CDR3 reads TGTGCCAGCCAACCCGGGACAGGGGACACCGGGGAGCTGTTTTTT. Its translation is CASQPGTGDTGELFF.

This clone has a count of ten or more. The V call is TRBV28, the J call TRBJ1-1; D might be TRBD1 (5 bases). The CDR3 totals 15 residues. Germline V gene sequence: CDR1 MDHEN, CDR2 SYDVKM. Trimming took off 7 bases at V and 1 base at J, with 16 bases between the two ends. CDR3 coding DNA: TGTGCCAGCACCCCACAGGTAGGATCGAACACTGAAGCTTTCTTT. It specifies CASTPQVGSNTEAFF.

This clone was seen more than once but under ten times. The chain couples TRBV5-1 to TRBJ2-5; 11 positions match TRBD2. Germline CDR1 and CDR2: SGHRS and YFSETQ. The CDR3 has 15 amino acids. With 0 bases clipped from V and 2 bases from J, the junction kept 0 bases outside the gene matches. The CDR3 loop reads CASSLGLAGQETQYF. The CDR3 DNA is TGCGCCAGCAGCTTGGGACTAGCGGGGCAAGAGACCCAGTACTTC.

The chain has TRBV21-1 and TRBJ1-2; the DNA was not compared with TRBD1, the D call given in the table. TRBV21-1 is annotated as a pseudogene. This CDR3 has 18 amino acids. The CDR3 DNA reads TGTGCCAGCAGCAAAGCGCTTTGCAGATGGTTCCCTAACTATGGCTACACCTTC. It is translated as CASSKALCRWFPNYGYTF.

The chain uses TRBV25-1 and TRBJ2-1, with TRBD2 as a possible D gene (7 bases). The CDR3 length is 15 residues. The germline CDR1 and CDR2 sequences are MGHDK and SYGVNS. Trimming pared 5 bases from V and 6 bases from J, leaving 17 bases between. CDR3 region: CASSLGGRGGNEQFF. CDR3 coding DNA: TGTGCCAGCAGTCTAGGCGGGAGAGGGGGCAATGAGCAGTTCTTC.

This chain uses TRBV19 with TRBJ1-3; 10 bases are a match to TRBD1. The CDR3 covers 16 residues. Germline lookup yields CDR1 LNHDA and CDR2 SQIVND (reference sequence). Germline trimming cut 5 bases from V and 0 bases from J; bases unmatched to any gene: 4. This CDR3 is CASSAGTGVSGNTIYF. Written as DNA, the CDR3 is TGTGCCAGTAGTGCCGGGACAGGGGTCTCTGGAAACACCATATATTTT. Complete variable domain (other parts from reference TRBV19 and TRBJ1-3): DGGITQSPKYLFRKEGQNVTLSCEQNLNHDAMYWYRQDPGQGLRLIYYSQIVNDFQKGDIAEGYSVSREKKESFPLTVTSAQKNPTAFYLCASSAGTGVSGNTIYFGEGSWLTVV.